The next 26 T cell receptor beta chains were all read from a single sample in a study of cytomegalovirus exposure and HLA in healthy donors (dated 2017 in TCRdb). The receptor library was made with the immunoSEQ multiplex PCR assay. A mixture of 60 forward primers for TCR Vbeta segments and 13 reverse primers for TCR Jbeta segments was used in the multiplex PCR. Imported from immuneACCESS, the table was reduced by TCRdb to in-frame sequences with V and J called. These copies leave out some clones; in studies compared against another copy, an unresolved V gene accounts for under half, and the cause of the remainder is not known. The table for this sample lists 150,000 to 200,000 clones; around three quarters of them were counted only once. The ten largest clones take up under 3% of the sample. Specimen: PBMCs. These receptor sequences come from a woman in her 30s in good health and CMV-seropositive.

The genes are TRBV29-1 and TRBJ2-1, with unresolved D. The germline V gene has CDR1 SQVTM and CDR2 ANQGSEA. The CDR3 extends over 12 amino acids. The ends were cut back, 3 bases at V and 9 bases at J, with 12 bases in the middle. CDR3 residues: CSVDGGDSEQFF. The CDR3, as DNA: TGCAGCGTTGATGGCGGTGATTCTGAGCAGTTCTTC.

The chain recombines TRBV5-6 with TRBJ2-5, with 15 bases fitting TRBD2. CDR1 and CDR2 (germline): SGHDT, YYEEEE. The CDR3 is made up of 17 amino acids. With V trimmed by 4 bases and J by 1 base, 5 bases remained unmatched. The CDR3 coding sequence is TGTGCCAGCAGCATTGGACTAGCGGGGGGGACCCAAGAGACCCAGTACTTC. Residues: CASSIGLAGGTQETQYF.

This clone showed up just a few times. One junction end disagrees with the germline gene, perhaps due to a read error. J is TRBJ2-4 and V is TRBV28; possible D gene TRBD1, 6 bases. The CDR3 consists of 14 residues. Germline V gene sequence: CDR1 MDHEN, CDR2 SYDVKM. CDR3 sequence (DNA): TGTGCCAGCAGTTTTGCAGGGGTCAAAAACAGTCAGTACTTC. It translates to CASSFAGVKNSQYF.

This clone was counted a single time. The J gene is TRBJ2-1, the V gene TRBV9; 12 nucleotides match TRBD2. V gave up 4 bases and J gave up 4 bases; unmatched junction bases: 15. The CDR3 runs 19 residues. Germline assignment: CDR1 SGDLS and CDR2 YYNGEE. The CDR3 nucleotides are TGTGCCAGCAGCCGGGTAGGGGCTAGCGGGGGGGGAGGTTACAATGAGCAGTTCTTC. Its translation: CASSRVGASGGGGYNEQFF.

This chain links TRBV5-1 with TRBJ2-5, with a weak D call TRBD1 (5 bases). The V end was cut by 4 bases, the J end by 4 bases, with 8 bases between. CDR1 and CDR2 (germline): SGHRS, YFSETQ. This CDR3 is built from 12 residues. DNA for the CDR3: TGCGCCAGCAGCACCGACAGAGAGACCCAGTACTTC. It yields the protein CASSTDRETQYF.

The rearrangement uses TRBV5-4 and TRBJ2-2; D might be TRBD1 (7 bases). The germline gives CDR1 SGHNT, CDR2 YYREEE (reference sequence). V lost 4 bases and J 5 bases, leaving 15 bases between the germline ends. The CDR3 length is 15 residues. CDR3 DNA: TGTGCCAGCAGCCGTGGAGGGGGCAAAACCGGGGAGCTGTTTTTT. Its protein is CASSRGGGKTGELFF. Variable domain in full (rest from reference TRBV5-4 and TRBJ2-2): ETGVTQSPTHLIKTRGQQVTLRCSSQSGHNTVSWYQQALGQGPQFIFQYYREEENGRGNFPPRFSGLQFPNYSSELNVNALELDDSALYLCASSRGGGKTGELFFGEGSRLTVL.

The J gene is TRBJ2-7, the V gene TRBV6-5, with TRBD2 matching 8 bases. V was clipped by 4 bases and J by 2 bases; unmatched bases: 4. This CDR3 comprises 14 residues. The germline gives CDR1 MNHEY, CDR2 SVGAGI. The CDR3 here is CASSLAGQPYEQYF. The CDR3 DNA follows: TGTGCCAGCAGTTTAGCGGGACAACCCTACGAGCAGTACTTC.

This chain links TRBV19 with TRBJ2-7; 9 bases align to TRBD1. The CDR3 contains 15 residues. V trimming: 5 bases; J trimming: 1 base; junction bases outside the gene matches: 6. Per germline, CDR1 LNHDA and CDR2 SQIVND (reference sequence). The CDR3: CASSPGQGISYEQYF. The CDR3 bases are TGTGCCAGTAGTCCGGGACAGGGAATTTCCTACGAGCAGTACTTC.

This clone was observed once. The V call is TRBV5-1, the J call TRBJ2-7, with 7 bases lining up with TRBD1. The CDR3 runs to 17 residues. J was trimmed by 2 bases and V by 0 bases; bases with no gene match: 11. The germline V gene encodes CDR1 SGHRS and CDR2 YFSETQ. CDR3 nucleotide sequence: TGCGCCAGCAGCTTGGCTTCAGGGGACAGCGGCCCCTACGAGCAGTACTTC. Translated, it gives CASSLASGDSGPYEQYF.

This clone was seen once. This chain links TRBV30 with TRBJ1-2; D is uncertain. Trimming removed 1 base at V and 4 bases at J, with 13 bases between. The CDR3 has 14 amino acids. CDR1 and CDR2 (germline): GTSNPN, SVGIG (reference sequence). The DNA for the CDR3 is TGTGCCTGGAGTGGACTTGCAGTTCCCTATGGCTACACCTTC. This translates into CAWSGLAVPYGYTF.

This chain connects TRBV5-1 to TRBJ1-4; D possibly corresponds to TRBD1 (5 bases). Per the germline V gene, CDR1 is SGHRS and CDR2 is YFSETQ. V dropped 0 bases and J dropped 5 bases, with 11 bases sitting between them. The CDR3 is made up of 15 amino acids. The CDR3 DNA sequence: TGCGCCAGCAGCTTGGTAAGCGGGACGAATGAAAAACTGTTTTTT. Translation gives CASSLVSGTNEKLFF.

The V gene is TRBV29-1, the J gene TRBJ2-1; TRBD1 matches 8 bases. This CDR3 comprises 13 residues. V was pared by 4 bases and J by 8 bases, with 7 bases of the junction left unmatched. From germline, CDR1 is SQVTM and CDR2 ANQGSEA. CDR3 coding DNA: TGCAGCGTTGCAGGACAGGGTCAATATGAGCAGTTCTTC. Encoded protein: CSVAGQGQYEQFF.

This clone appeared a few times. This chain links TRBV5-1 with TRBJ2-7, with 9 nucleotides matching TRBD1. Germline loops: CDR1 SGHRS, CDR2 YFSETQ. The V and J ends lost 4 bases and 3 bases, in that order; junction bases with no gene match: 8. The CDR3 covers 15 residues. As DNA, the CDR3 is TGCGCCAGCAGCCCCGGGACAGGGCTGGTCTACGAGCAGTACTTC. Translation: CASSPGTGLVYEQYF.

CDR3 loop: CASSIRGPPTNYGYTF. In DNA form, the CDR3 reads TGTGCCAGTAGTATAAGGGGCCCACCGACAAACTATGGCTACACCTTC. J is TRBJ1-2 and V is TRBV19, with a possible D match to TRBD1 (5 bases). Trimming left V 2 bases short and J 2 bases short, with 15 bases between. The CDR3 length is 16 residues. From germline, CDR1 is LNHDA and CDR2 SQIVND (reference sequence).

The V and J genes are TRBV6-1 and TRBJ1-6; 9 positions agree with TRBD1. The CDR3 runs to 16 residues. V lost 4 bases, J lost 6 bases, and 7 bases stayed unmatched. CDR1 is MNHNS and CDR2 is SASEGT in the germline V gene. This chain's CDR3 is CASSARDRAINSPLHF. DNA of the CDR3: TGTGCCAGCAGTGCCCGGGACAGGGCTATTAATTCACCCCTCCACTTT.

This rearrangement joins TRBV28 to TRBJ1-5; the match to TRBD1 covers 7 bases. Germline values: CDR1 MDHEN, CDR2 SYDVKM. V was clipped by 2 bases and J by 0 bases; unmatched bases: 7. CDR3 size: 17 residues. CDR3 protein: CASSLALGQYSNQPQHF. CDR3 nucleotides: TGTGCCAGCAGTTTAGCACTGGGACAGTATAGCAATCAGCCCCAGCATTTT.

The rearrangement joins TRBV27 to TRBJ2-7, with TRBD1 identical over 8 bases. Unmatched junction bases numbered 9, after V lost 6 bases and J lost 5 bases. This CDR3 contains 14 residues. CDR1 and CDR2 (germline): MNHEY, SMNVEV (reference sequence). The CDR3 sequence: CASSDQDRDHEQYF. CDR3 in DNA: TGTGCCAGCAGCGACCAGGACAGGGACCACGAGCAGTACTTC.

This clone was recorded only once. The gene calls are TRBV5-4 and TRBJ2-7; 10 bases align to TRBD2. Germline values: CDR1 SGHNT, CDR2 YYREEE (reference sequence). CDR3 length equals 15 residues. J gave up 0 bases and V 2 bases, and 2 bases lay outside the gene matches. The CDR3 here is CASSFTSGASYEQYF. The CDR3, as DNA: TGTGCCAGCAGCTTTACTAGCGGGGCCTCCTACGAGCAGTACTTC.

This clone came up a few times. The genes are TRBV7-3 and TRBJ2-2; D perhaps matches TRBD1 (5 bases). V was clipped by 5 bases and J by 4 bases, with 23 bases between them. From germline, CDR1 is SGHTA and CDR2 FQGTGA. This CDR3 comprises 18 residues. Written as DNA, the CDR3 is TGTGCCAGCAGCCAAATGCGTGATCGGCAGGGTGGCACCGGGGAGCTGTTTTTT. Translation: CASSQMRDRQGGTGELFF.

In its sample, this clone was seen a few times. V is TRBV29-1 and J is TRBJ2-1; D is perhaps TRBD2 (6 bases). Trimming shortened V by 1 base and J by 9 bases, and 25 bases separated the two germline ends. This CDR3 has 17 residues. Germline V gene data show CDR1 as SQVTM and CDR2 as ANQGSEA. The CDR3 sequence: CSVEGVAGSGVFVEQFF. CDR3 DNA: TGCAGCGTTGAAGGGGTCGCGGGGTCTGGAGTTTTTGTTGAGCAGTTCTTC.

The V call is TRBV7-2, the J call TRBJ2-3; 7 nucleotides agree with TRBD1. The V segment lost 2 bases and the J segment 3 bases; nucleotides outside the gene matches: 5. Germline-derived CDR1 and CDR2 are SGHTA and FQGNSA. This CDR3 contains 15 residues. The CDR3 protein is CASSLIAGGTDTQYF. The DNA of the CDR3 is TGTGCCAGCAGCTTAATCGCAGGGGGAACAGATACGCAGTATTTT. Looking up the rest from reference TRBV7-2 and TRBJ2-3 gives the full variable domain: GAGVSQSPSNKVTEKGKDVELRCDPISGHTALYWYRQSLGQGLEFLIYFQGNSAPDKSGLPSDRFSAERTGGSVSTLTIQRTQQEDSAVYLCASSLIAGGTDTQYFGPGTRLTVL.

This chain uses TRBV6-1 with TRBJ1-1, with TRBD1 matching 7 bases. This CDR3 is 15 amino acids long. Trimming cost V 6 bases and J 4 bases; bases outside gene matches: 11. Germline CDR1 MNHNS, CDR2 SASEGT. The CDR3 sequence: CASRIGTATGTEAFF. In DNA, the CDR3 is TGTGCCAGCAGAATAGGGACAGCCACAGGCACTGAAGCTTTCTTT.

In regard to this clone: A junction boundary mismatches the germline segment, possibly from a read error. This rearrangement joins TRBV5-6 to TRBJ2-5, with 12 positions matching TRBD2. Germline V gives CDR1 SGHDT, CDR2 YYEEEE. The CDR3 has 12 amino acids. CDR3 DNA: TGTGCCAGCAGCTGGGCGGCTAGCGGGGGGGACTTC. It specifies CASSWAASGGDF.

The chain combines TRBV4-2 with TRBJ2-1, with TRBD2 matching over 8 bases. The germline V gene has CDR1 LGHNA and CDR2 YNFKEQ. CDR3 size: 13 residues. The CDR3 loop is CAAGGSLYNEQFF. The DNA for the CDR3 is TGTGCTGCGGGGGGCAGTCTCTACAATGAGCAGTTCTTC.

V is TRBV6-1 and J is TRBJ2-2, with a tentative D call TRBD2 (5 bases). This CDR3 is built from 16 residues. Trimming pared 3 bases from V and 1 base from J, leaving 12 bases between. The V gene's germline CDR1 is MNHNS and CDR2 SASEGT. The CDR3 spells CASSDRLAGNTGELFF. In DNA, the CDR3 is TGTGCCAGCAGTGACCGCCTTGCGGGGAACACCGGGGAGCTGTTTTTT.

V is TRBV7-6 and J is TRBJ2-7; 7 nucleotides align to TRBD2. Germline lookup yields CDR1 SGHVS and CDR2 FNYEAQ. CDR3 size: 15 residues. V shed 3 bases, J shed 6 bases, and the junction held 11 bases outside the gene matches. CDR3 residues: CASSLTSRFPPEQYF. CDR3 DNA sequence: TGTGCCAGCAGCTTGACTAGCAGGTTTCCCCCCGAGCAGTACTTC.